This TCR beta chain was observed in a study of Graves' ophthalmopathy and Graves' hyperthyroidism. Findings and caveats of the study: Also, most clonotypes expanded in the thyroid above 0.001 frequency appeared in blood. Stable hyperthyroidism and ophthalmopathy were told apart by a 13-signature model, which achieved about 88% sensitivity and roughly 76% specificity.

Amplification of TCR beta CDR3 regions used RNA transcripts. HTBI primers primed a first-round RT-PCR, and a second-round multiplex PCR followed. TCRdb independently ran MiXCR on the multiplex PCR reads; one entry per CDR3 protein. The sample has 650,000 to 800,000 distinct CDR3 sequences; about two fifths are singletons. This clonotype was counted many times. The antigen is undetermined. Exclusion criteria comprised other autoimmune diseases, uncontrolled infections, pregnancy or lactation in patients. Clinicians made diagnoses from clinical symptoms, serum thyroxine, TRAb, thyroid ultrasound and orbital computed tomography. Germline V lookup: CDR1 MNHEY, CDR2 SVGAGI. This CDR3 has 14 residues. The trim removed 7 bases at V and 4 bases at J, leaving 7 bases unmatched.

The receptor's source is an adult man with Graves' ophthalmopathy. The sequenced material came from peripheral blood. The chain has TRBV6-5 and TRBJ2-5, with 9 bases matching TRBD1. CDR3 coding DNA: TGTGCCAGCAAAACAGGGGGCGCGGGAGAGACCCAGTACTTC. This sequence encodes CASKTGGAGETQYF.